Sequencing of this T cell receptor (beta chain) was carried out in a study of CD8+ T cells in alopecia areata (dated by TCRdb to the late 2010s). In terms of the full investigation: Treated patients were enrolled in an open-label pilot trial of oral tofacitinib at 5 to 10 mg twice daily for moderate-to-severe alopecia areata. Patients stayed on tofacitinib for 6 to 18 months and then had 6 months of follow-up off drug so that delayed response and recurrence could be assessed. High-throughput TCRbeta sequencing was used to examine T cell clonal expansion in alopecia areata in both the C3H/HeJ mouse model and human patients. On the human side, TCRbeta sequencing was run on scalp tissue and on sorted CD4+ and CD8+ peripheral blood T cells from healthy controls and from alopecia areata patients with either patchy or totalis/universalis disease. Tofacitinib-treated patients had biopsies at baseline and at 4 and 24 weeks of treatment, with a later scalp biopsy in several patients. Scalp clonality was compared across normal scalp (n=4), patchy alopecia areata scalp (n=8), and alopecia totalis/universalis scalp (n=8). RNA came from the PAXgene miRNA kit for fixed scalp, the miRNeasy kit for PBMCs, and the RNeasy kit for mouse skin. TCRbeta CDR3 regions were amplified by immunoSEQ multiplex PCR with 35 Vbeta forward and 13 Jbeta reverse primers. The paper as a whole reports these results and caveats: Compared with mice, TCR sequences shared between patients were less clear, possibly partly because of HLA diversity across the patient population. Unlike mouse skin, which is dominated by gammadelta T cells, normal human skin has resident alphabeta T cells that are also sequenced, and this complicates analysis of the scalp TCR repertoire. Compared with normal scalp, lesional scalp had higher clonality and more expanded CD8+ clones, particularly in alopecia totalis/universalis, a pattern that suggests antigenic drive.

Trimming takes 4 bases from V and 7 bases from J, and the germline ends sit 10 bases apart. CDR1 and CDR2 were assigned from the germline V gene (reference sequence) as MNHEY and SMNVEV. The CDR3 spans 12 residues, from the cysteine through the phenylalanine. Only CDR3 DNA remains: 36 bases, in frame from the first base. Receptors were amplified or captured by the immunoSEQ multiplex PCR assay. RNA was extracted from all samples and reverse transcribed into cDNA as template for TCR sequencing. First-strand cDNA was synthesized using SuperScript III with a 2:1 mix of oligo-dT and random hexamers. A synthetic immune receptor repertoire was used to assess amplification bias, and residual bias was removed computationally. From the authors' description of their analysis: After raw reads were preprocessed to remove errors, the CDR3 was defined following IMGT conventions as running from the conserved cysteine to phenylalanine. To get clonality, Shannon entropy was normalized by log2 of the number of productive unique TCRs and the result was subtracted from 1. Whether scalp clones were CD4 or CD8 was inferred by matching scalp TCRbeta sequences against CD4 and CD8 repertoires sorted from blood. The immuneACCESS repertoire file appears here via TCRdb, limited to in-frame rearrangements. These files lack a portion of the clones; in checked studies, under half of the deficit traces to unresolved V genes, and the cause of the others is not known. The DNA was the basis for D and trimming; V, J and clone size are from that table. The sample table records around 140,000 clones; around 49% of these occur just once. The ten largest make up about 17% of the sample.

Taken with the paper, the label for time point translates to: baseline before oral tofacitinib. Lesional scalp punch biopsies and peripheral blood were collected from alopecia areata patients. PBMCs were isolated by density centrifugation and stained for CD3, CD4 and CD8, and CD4+ and CD8+ T cells were sorted on a FACSAria. A word on this clone: The specificity of this receptor is unknown. No much larger clonotype is one base removed from it; base qualities were not supplied.

The rearrangement combines TRBV27 with TRBJ2-5; the D region possibly corresponds to TRBD2 (6 bases align). Material: CD8+ T cells sorted from blood, obtained at week 0. The TCR originated in a human donor with alopecia areata. The bases read TGTGCCAGCAGTTCCCCCGGGGGGACCCAGTACTTC. It translates to CASSSPGGTQYF.